What follows are 19 T cell receptor beta chains derived from one specimen sequenced in a study of cytotoxic CD8 clonotypes in ibrutinib-treated CLL. Libraries were prepared by immunoSEQ multiplex PCR; TCRdb keeps only in-frame clonotypes and omits some of them. There are over 130,000 clones in the sample; around 81% occur only once, and about 7.6% lies in the top ten. The sequencing used PBMCs, collected after 36 months of ibrutinib treatment. The origin of the receptors is a human donor with chronic lymphocytic leukemia.

This clone appeared a few times. This chain uses TRBV19 with TRBJ1-2, with 8 bases matching TRBD1. CDR1 and CDR2 (germline): LNHDA, SQIVND (reference sequence). Trimming took 4 bases from V and 7 from J; bases not matched to a gene: 8. The CDR3 has 14 amino acids. DNA of the CDR3: TGTGCCAGTAGTAAGGACAGGGTTTTGAGTGGCTACACCTTC. Encoded protein: CASSKDRVLSGYTF.

This clone was observed once. Different DNA sequences within this sample yield the same CDR3. This chain connects TRBV28 to TRBJ2-7; D is possibly TRBD1 (5 bases). Germline V gene lookup returns CDR1 MDHEN and CDR2 SYDVKM. Trimming left V 4 bases short and J 2 bases short, with 12 bases between. This CDR3 spans 14 amino acids. The DNA for the CDR3 is TGTGCCAGCAGTTCCGGAACAGGTCCCTACGAGCAGTACTTC. This codes for CASSSGTGPYEQYF.

The chain recombines TRBV6-1 with TRBJ2-7; D is possibly TRBD2 (6 bases). The V end was cut by 9 bases, the J end by 2 bases, with 20 bases between. The CDR3 is 15 residues long. The germline CDR1 and CDR2 sequences are MNHNS and SASEGT. The DNA for the CDR3 is TGTGCCAGTATCTCGGCCGGCGGAGGGCCCTACGAGCAGTACTTC. Translating gives CASISAGGGPYEQYF.

The chain employs TRBV5-4 and TRBJ2-1, with 8 positions matching TRBD2. The CDR3 extends over 15 amino acids. Germline CDR1 and CDR2: SGHNT and YYREEE (reference sequence). With V trimmed by 0 bases and J by 5 bases, 4 bases remained unmatched. The CDR3 region has the DNA TGTGCCAGCAGCTTGGTTAGCGGGATGAACAATGAGCAGTTCTTC. This encodes CASSLVSGMNNEQFF.

V and J are TRBV5-1 and TRBJ2-7; D is undetermined. The V gene lost 0 bases and the J gene lost 1 base, with 11 bases spanning the gap. The germline gives CDR1 SGHRS, CDR2 YFSETQ. The length of the CDR3 is 15 residues. This CDR3 reads CASSLGVSSSYEQYF. In nucleotides, the CDR3 is TGCGCCAGCAGCTTGGGCGTTAGTTCTTCCTACGAGCAGTACTTC.

This clone was observed a few times. V gene TRBV2 combines with J gene TRBJ2-7, with TRBD1 as a possible D gene (5 bases). The CDR3 covers 14 residues. Germline assignment: CDR1 SNHLY and CDR2 FYNNEI. Trimming stripped 6 bases from V and 6 bases from J, with 18 bases between. CDR3 sequence (DNA): TGTGCCAGCAGAAATATTGATCAGGGCCCCGAGCAGTACTTC. Translated, it gives CASRNIDQGPEQYF.

This clone was seen once. The gene calls are TRBV14 and TRBJ2-7; 12 bases align to TRBD1. The CDR3 is 17 residues long. Germline values: CDR1 SGHDN, CDR2 FVKESK. V shed 3 bases and J 4 bases; nucleotides not matched to a gene: 10. The CDR3 coding sequence is TGTGCCAGCAGCCAGAAGGTTTGGGACAGGGGGCCATACGAGCAGTACTTC. Protein product: CASSQKVWDRGPYEQYF.

The chain links TRBV2 to TRBJ2-1; D not resolved. The CDR3 is 14 residues long. The ends were cut back, 2 bases at V and 6 bases at J, with 11 bases in the middle. Germline assignment: CDR1 SNHLY and CDR2 FYNNEI. CDR3 protein: CASSEMVLVNEQFF. The CDR3 nucleotides are TGTGCCAGCAGTGAAATGGTATTGGTCAATGAGCAGTTCTTC. Based on the CDR3 plus reference TRBV2 and TRBJ2-1, the full variable domain is EPEVTQTPSHQVTQMGQEVILRCVPISNHLYFYWYRQILGQKVEFLVSFYNNEISEKSEIFDDQFSVERPDGSNFTLKIRSTKLEDSAMYFCASSEMVLVNEQFFGPGTRLTVL.

The V and J genes are TRBV7-7 and TRBJ2-5, with 10 bases that match TRBD1. TRBJ2-7 explains the end of the DNA better; the J call may be wrong. This CDR3 comprises 14 residues. Germline CDR1 is SSHAT and CDR2 is FNYEAQ (reference sequence). The CDR3 here is CASSFGTGVGEQYF. CDR3 coding DNA: TGTGCCAGCAGCTTTGGGACAGGGGTTGGCGAGCAGTACTTC.

The chain combines TRBV28 with TRBJ2-6, with 10 bases identical to TRBD1. J gave up 4 bases and V 6 bases, and 9 bases lay outside the gene matches. The germline CDR1 and CDR2 sequences are MDHEN and SYDVKM. CDR3 length equals 17 residues. The DNA of the CDR3 is TGTGCCAGCAGAGCCGGGACAGGGGATACCGGGGCCAACGTCCTGACTTTC. The encoded protein is CASRAGTGDTGANVLTF.

This chain joins TRBV2 and TRBJ2-7; D is unclear. This CDR3 spans 15 amino acids. Germline CDR1 reads SNHLY; CDR2 reads FYNNEI. The germline V and J ends were trimmed by 4 bases and 2 bases, with 15 bases remaining between them. The CDR3, as DNA: TGTGCCAGCAGTGTACCCGACCCTTGGCCCTACGAGCAGTACTTC. Its protein product is CASSVPDPWPYEQYF. Variable domain in full (rest from reference TRBV2 and TRBJ2-7): EPEVTQTPSHQVTQMGQEVILRCVPISNHLYFYWYRQILGQKVEFLVSFYNNEISEKSEIFDDQFSVERPDGSNFTLKIRSTKLEDSAMYFCASSVPDPWPYEQYFGPGTRLTVT.

The rearrangement links TRBV30 to TRBJ2-1; 11 nucleotides match TRBD1. The length of the CDR3 is 14 residues. With 1 base clipped from V and 9 bases from J, the junction kept 5 bases outside the gene matches. CDR1 and CDR2 from the germline V gene are GTSNPN and SVGIG (reference sequence). CDR3 nucleotides: TGTGCCTGGAGTGGGGACAGGGGGTTGGGTGAGCAGTTCTTC. Translating it yields CAWSGDRGLGEQFF.

The chain recombines TRBV4-1 with TRBJ1-2, with TRBD1 matching over 7 bases. With V trimmed by 3 bases and J by 5 bases, 9 bases remained unmatched. The CDR3 is made up of 15 amino acids. The germline V gene has CDR1 MGHRA and CDR2 YSYEKL. CDR3: CASSQPIGTVYGYTF. CDR3 coding DNA: TGCGCCAGCAGCCAGCCCATCGGGACAGTGTATGGCTACACCTTC.

V usage is TRBV5-1 and J usage is TRBJ2-2; D not resolved. The CDR3 sequence is 15 residues long. Trimming removed 0 bases from V and 3 bases from J, with 9 bases in between. Looked up from germline, CDR1 is SGHRS and CDR2 is YFSETQ. CDR3 residues: CASSLARTDTGELFF. The CDR3 nucleotides are TGCGCCAGCAGCTTGGCCAGGACGGACACCGGGGAGCTGTTTTTT.

The J gene is TRBJ1-5, the V gene TRBV19; no firm D call. Between the trimmed V and J ends, which lost 2 bases and 6 bases, there was a span of 17 bases. This CDR3 contains 16 residues. Looked up from germline, CDR1 is LNHDA and CDR2 is SQIVND (reference sequence). The CDR3 here is CASSIQAGLRIQPQHF. CDR3 bases: TGTGCCAGTAGTATACAGGCGGGCCTCAGGATTCAGCCCCAGCATTTT.

This chain uses TRBV19 with TRBJ1-5; no clear D. Deletions cut 5 bases from V and 3 bases from J, with 14 bases between. The length of the CDR3 is 15 residues. Germline values: CDR1 LNHDA, CDR2 SQIVND (reference sequence). The CDR3 region has the DNA TGTGCCAGTAGTCTCGTGGGGTGGTTCAATCAGCCCCAGCATTTT. Residues: CASSLVGWFNQPQHF.

The rearrangement links TRBV11-1 to TRBJ1-2, with D possibly matching TRBD1 (6 bases). Germline assignment: CDR1 SGHAT and CDR2 FQDESV (reference sequence). V lost 5 bases to trimming and J lost 6 bases, with 10 bases between them. The CDR3 runs to 12 residues. The CDR3 is CASSRNRDGYTF. The CDR3 DNA sequence: TGTGCCAGCAGCCGAAACAGGGATGGCTACACCTTC.

V and J are TRBV7-2 and TRBJ2-4, with 11 bases that match TRBD2. The germline CDR1 and CDR2 sequences are SGHTA and FQGNSA. This CDR3 is built from 15 residues. V dropped 4 bases and J dropped 6; count of bases not matched to a gene: 5. The CDR3 DNA follows: TGTGCCAGCAGCTACCCAGGACTAGCGGGAAACATTCAGTACTTC. This codes for CASSYPGLAGNIQYF.

The chain carries TRBV25-1 and TRBJ1-2, with 9 bases that match TRBD1. The CDR3 spans 15 residues. CDR1 is MGHDK, CDR2 SYGVNS, per germline. V dropped 1 base and J dropped 3; count of bases not matched to a gene: 3. CDR3: CASSEFTGGDYGYTF. CDR3 nucleotides: TGTGCCAGCAGTGAATTTACAGGGGGCGACTATGGCTACACCTTC.